This T cell receptor (beta chain) was sequenced in a study of OX40 agonist ivuxolimab in advanced cancers. Notes on this clone: As yet, its antigen is unknown.

Germline V gene data show CDR1 as MNHEY and CDR2 as SMNVEV (reference sequence). The CDR3 is 17 residues long. The ends were cut back, 6 bases at V and 2 bases at J, with 21 bases in the middle. Study findings and constraints: Still undetermined is the antigen specificity of the expanded peripheral T cells. Average numbers of expanded clones were greater in CD8+ T cells than in CD4+.

Clones were sequenced by immunoSEQ multiplex PCR, and TCRdb holds only the in-frame ones, with some missing. The table has some 73,000 clones, over 80% seen once; the top ten hold roughly 11%. J is TRBJ2-3 and V is TRBV27, with a weak D call TRBD2 (5 bases). The sequence was obtained from an adult with an advanced solid tumor such as melanoma, head and neck, liver or kidney cancer. Sequences were derived from CD4+ or CD8+ T cells sorted from blood, sampled in a trial of the OX40 agonist ivuxolimab. The CDR3: CASSPWVAAEPTDTQYF. As DNA, the CDR3 is TGTGCCAGCAGCCCCTGGGTCGCAGCGGAGCCCACAGATACGCAGTATTTT.